This T cell receptor (beta chain) was sequenced during a study of cytomegalovirus exposure and HLA in healthy donors. The ends lost 6 bases at V and 6 bases at J; junction bases unmatched: 2. Germline assignment: CDR1 MGHDK and CDR2 SYGVNS. The CDR3 spans 12 residues. The PCR had 60 Vbeta and 13 Jbeta primers. Assay: immunoSEQ multiplex PCR; the TCRdb copy retains only in-frame clones and omits some. The sample has 130,000 to 150,000 clones; around 82% are singletons. Sequences were obtained from PBMCs. This clonotype was sampled from a woman aged 18-29 years in good health and CMV-seropositive. This chain links TRBV25-1 with TRBJ2-1; 7 bases are shared with TRBD1. DNA for the CDR3: TGTGCCAGCAGGGGACAGACCAATGAGCAGTTCTTC. It yields the protein CASRGQTNEQFF.